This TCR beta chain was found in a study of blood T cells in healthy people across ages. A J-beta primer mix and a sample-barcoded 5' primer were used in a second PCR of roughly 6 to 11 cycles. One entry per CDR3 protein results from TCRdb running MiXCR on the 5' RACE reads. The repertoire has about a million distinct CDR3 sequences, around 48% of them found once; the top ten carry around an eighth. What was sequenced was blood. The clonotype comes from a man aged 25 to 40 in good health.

CDR3 residues: CASSPGRGARQPQHF. The CDR3 bases are TGTGCCAGCAGTCCAGGACGGGGGGCGAGACAGCCCCAGCATTTT. The chain carries TRBV12-3 or TRBV12-4 and TRBJ1-5; D might be TRBD1 (6 bases). V lost 5 bases and J 7 bases, leaving 18 bases between the germline ends. This CDR3 has 15 residues.